Detailed here is one TCR beta chain. No antigen is known for it. No qualities accompany the bases; no much larger clone lies one base away. This record belongs to a study of T cell changes during pregnancy in multiple sclerosis (dated by TCRdb to about 2019). About the study as a whole: The study looked at changes in the T cell repertoire across pregnancy in women with multiple sclerosis.

Libraries were built with the immunoSEQ multiplex PCR assay. Drawn from immuneACCESS, this table holds only the in-frame rearrangements with V and J called that TCRdb kept. Clones are partly lost; checked studies trace under half to an unresolved V gene and leave the rest unexplained. For this sample the table gives approximately 54,000 clones, of which 75% to 95% were detected only once. The ten largest clones capture 1.2% of the sample. The germline V gene specifies SGHRS as CDR1 and YFSETQ as CDR2. Trimming removed 4 bases from V and 3 bases from J; the gene matches leave 5 bases unexplained. Its CDR3 holds 15 amino acids, cysteine through phenylalanine. Only the CDR3 DNA stays, 45 bases, in frame from base 1.

The receptor was isolated from a female donor in good health, enrolled as a control in a pregnancy study. Sequencing was performed on peripheral blood, taken after pregnancy. The chain is made from TRBV5-1 and TRBJ1-4, and 8 junction bases match TRBD1. This receptor has the CDR3 CASSLTGVPNEKLFF. The bases are TGCGCCAGCAGCCTGACAGGGGTCCCTAATGAAAAACTGTTTTTT.